What follows are 20 T cell receptor beta chains derived from one specimen sequenced in a study of blood T cell repertoires in COVID-19. Generated by immunoSEQ multiplex PCR, the TCRdb table keeps only in-frame clones and is missing some. The sample yields 250,000 to 350,000 clones, around 86% seen once. The sample consisted of peripheral blood. The source of these receptors is a woman aged 40 to 50 who had recovered from COVID-19.

This clone appeared a single time. The genes are TRBV7-9 and TRBJ2-1; TRBD1 agrees at 7 bases. CDR1 and CDR2 (germline): SEHNR, FQNEAQ (reference sequence). The CDR3 is made up of 13 amino acids. V shed 8 bases, J shed 2 bases, and the junction held 3 bases outside the gene matches. CDR3 in amino acids: CASHRGAYNEQFF. Here the CDR3 DNA reads TGTGCCAGCCACAGGGGAGCCTACAATGAGCAGTTCTTC.

V and J are TRBV6-1 and TRBJ1-2; 10 bases fit TRBD1. From germline, CDR1 is MNHNS and CDR2 SASEGT. This CDR3 region has 14 residues. V dropped 1 base and J dropped 7; count of bases not matched to a gene: 3. CDR3 loop: CASSEGQGASGYTF. The CDR3 coding sequence is TGTGCCAGCAGTGAAGGACAGGGGGCGTCTGGCTACACCTTC.

CDR3 in DNA: TGTGCCAGCAGCCCGTCTCTAGCGGGTGTGGTCGGGGAGCAGTTCTTC. Translating gives CASSPSLAGVVGEQFF. The chain recombines TRBV7-9 with TRBJ2-1; 8 nucleotides line up with TRBD2. The CDR3 totals 16 residues. CDR1 and CDR2 from the germline V gene are SEHNR and FQNEAQ (reference sequence). V dropped 5 bases and J dropped 10; count of bases not matched to a gene: 16.

This clone was picked up one time. The chain joins TRBV12-5 to TRBJ2-1, with TRBD2 as a possible D gene (6 bases). V gave up 5 bases and J gave up 3 bases, with 17 bases separating them. The CDR3 has 16 residues. Germline assignment: CDR1 LGHNT and CDR2 FRNRAP. CDR3 DNA: TGTGCTAGTGGTCGTGAAGCGGGTCCCTACTACAATGAGCAGTTCTTC. This codes for CASGREAGPYYNEQFF.

J is TRBJ2-7 and V is TRBV5-1; the D gene is possibly TRBD1 (5 bases). Trimming shortened V by 2 bases and J by 7 bases, and 16 bases separated the two germline ends. Germline V lookup: CDR1 SGHRS, CDR2 YFSETQ. The CDR3 sequence is 14 residues long. CDR3 sequence: CASSFEIQGVEQYF. The CDR3 DNA reads as TGCGCCAGCAGCTTCGAAATACAAGGGGTTGAGCAGTACTTC.

The chain has TRBV10-3 and TRBJ2-2; D is uncertain. This CDR3 is 15 amino acids long. Trimming left V 3 bases short and J 8 bases short, with 16 bases between. The V gene's germline CDR1 is ENHRY and CDR2 SYGVKD. This chain's CDR3 is CAISDQFQASGELFF. CDR3 bases: TGTGCCATCAGTGACCAATTCCAGGCGTCTGGGGAGCTGTTTTTT.

The chain has TRBV18 and TRBJ1-4; 8 nucleotides match TRBD1. Germline trimming cut 4 bases from V and 7 bases from J; bases unmatched to any gene: 14. The CDR3 runs 17 residues. CDR1 KGHSH and CDR2 LQKENI come from the germline V gene. The CDR3 DNA sequence: TGTGCCAGCTCACTACCCCTGACAGGGGAGTCTCGTGAAAAACTGTTTTTT. This translates into CASSLPLTGESREKLFF.

This chain joins TRBV28 and TRBJ1-6, with 7 bases aligning to TRBD1. Germline V gives CDR1 MDHEN, CDR2 SYDVKM. Trimming removed 6 bases from V and 7 bases from J; junction bases left unmatched: 12. This CDR3 contains 16 residues. CDR3 sequence: CASRTTGAYWNSPLHF. The CDR3 DNA follows: TGTGCCAGCAGGACTACAGGGGCCTACTGGAATTCACCCCTCCACTTT.

The chain employs TRBV3-1 (or the pseudogene TRBV3-2) and TRBJ1-2; TRBD1 matches at 8 bases. Looked up from germline, CDR1 is LGHDT and CDR2 is YNNKEL (reference sequence). The CDR3 consists of 16 residues. Losses at the gene ends were 2 bases for V and 4 bases for J; bases not matched to a gene: 9. This CDR3 is CASSQYRGMIVYGYTF. Here the CDR3 DNA reads TGTGCCAGCAGCCAATACAGGGGGATGATAGTCTATGGCTACACCTTC.

This chain joins TRBV7-8 and TRBJ2-7, with 15 positions matching TRBD2. The CDR3 covers 15 residues. Per germline, CDR1 SGHVS and CDR2 FQNEAQ. V shed 7 bases, J shed 4 bases, and the junction held 5 bases outside the gene matches. The CDR3 loop reads CASNGLAGGPYEQYF. DNA of the CDR3: TGTGCCAGCAACGGACTAGCGGGAGGGCCTTACGAGCAGTACTTC.

This chain connects TRBV6-5 to TRBJ2-7; 9 bases line up with TRBD2. The V and J ends lost 7 bases and 9 bases, in that order; junction bases with no gene match: 13. Germline V gene data show CDR1 as MNHEY and CDR2 as SVGAGI. The CDR3 runs to 14 residues. CDR3 loop: CASTSRAGGLWQYF. CDR3 in DNA: TGTGCCAGCACCTCGAGAGCGGGAGGCCTTTGGCAGTACTTC.

The chain employs TRBV11-2 and TRBJ2-5; TRBD1 matches 10 bases. Germline V gene lookup returns CDR1 SGHAT and CDR2 FQNNGV. This CDR3 is built from 15 residues. The J segment lost 4 bases and the V segment lost 5 bases, leaving 7 bases of the junction unmatched. CDR3 coding DNA: TGTGCCAGCAGCCCCCTACGGACAGGGGGAGAGACCCAGTACTTC. Protein sequence: CASSPLRTGGETQYF.

The V call is TRBV5-1, the J call TRBJ2-7; tentative D call: TRBD2 (5 bases). CDR3 length equals 12 residues. Germline CDR1 and CDR2: SGHRS and YFSETQ. Trimming cost V 0 bases and J 7 bases, with 8 bases left between them. Here the CDR3 reads CASSLAGLEQYF. The CDR3 DNA reads TGCGCCAGCAGCTTGGCCGGACTTGAGCAGTACTTC.

This clone was counted only a few times. The gene calls are TRBV7-9 and TRBJ2-6; a possible D gene is TRBD2 (6 bases). V lost 1 base, J lost 0 bases, and 10 bases lay in between. The V gene's germline CDR1 is SEHNR and CDR2 FQNEAQ (reference sequence). CDR3 length: 17 amino acids. CDR3 nucleotide sequence: TGTGCCAGCAGCTTAGGCGGACTACACTCTGGGGCCAACGTCCTGACTTTC. It yields the protein CASSLGGLHSGANVLTF.

The chain couples TRBV18 to TRBJ2-7; TRBD1 agrees at 7 bases. The V and J ends lost 2 bases and 3 bases, in that order; junction bases with no gene match: 4. From germline, CDR1 is KGHSH and CDR2 LQKENI. The CDR3 totals 14 residues. Written as DNA, the CDR3 is TGTGCCAGCTCACCAAGCCGGGACAGCTACGAGCAGTACTTC. It specifies CASSPSRDSYEQYF.

This clone is a singleton in its sample. The chain is built from TRBV30 and TRBJ2-3; 7 positions match TRBD1. Germline trimming cut 0 bases from V and 2 bases from J; bases unmatched to any gene: 11. This CDR3 comprises 17 residues. CDR1 is GTSNPN, CDR2 SVGIG, per germline (reference sequence). The CDR3 loop is CAWSVGGHTSATDTQYF. CDR3 coding DNA: TGTGCCTGGAGTGTAGGGGGCCACACCTCAGCCACAGATACGCAGTATTTT.

V gene TRBV9 combines with J gene TRBJ1-2; TRBD1 is a possible D gene (6 bases). This CDR3 has 15 residues. V lost 4 bases to trimming and J lost 6 bases, with 19 bases between them. Germline V gene data show CDR1 as SGDLS and CDR2 as YYNGEE. The CDR3 DNA follows: TGTGCCAGCAGCACGCAACAGGGAACCTATGATGGCTACACCTTC. Its protein is CASSTQQGTYDGYTF.

The chain carries TRBV3-1 (or the pseudogene TRBV3-2) and TRBJ1-2; 7 bases align to TRBD1. Trimming cost V 1 base and J 4 bases; bases outside gene matches: 6. Germline CDR1 is LGHDT and CDR2 is YNNKEL (reference sequence). CDR3 length equals 15 residues. CDR3 DNA sequence: TGTGCCAGCAGCCAAGCCCCCGACAGGGCCTATGGCTACACCTTC. As protein: CASSQAPDRAYGYTF.

The rearrangement uses TRBV6-5 and TRBJ1-5, with 8 bases identical to TRBD1. The CDR3 loop spans 15 amino acids. Trimming cost V 2 bases and J 4 bases; bases outside gene matches: 4. Germline lookup yields CDR1 MNHEY and CDR2 SVGAGI. The CDR3 DNA reads as TGTGCCAGCAGTTACGACAGGGGAAGGAATCAGCCCCAGCATTTT. Its protein product is CASSYDRGRNQPQHF.

The V and J genes are TRBV19 and TRBJ1-5, with 9 bases aligning to TRBD1. J lost 5 bases, V lost 4 bases, and 9 bases had no gene match. CDR3 size: 16 residues. CDR1 and CDR2 from the germline V gene are LNHDA and SQIVND (reference sequence). The CDR3 reads CASSTLRRTGDQPQHF. The CDR3 coding sequence is TGTGCCAGTAGTACCCTCCGTCGGACAGGGGATCAGCCCCAGCATTTT.